Listed below are T cell receptor beta chains from one sample, sequenced in a study of blood T cell repertoires in COVID-19. Some clones are missing from TCRdb's copy, which holds only in-frame ones; the method was immunoSEQ multiplex PCR. The repertoire has approximately 250,000 clones, over 80% of them found once; the top ten carry 5% to 8%. Sequencing used peripheral blood. All receptors derive from a woman aged 55-70 years with active or convalescent COVID-19. The conserved cysteine and the conserved F or W are not part of the CDR3 here.

V	J	CDR3
TRBV3-1/TRBV3-2	TRBJ2-2	ASSQVSTGELF
TRBV5-6	TRBJ2-2	ASSLRPGQNFTGELF
TRBV4-2	TRBJ2-5	ASSQALAGGPEQETQY
TRBV28	TRBJ2-7	AAHRRIPYEQY
TRBV9	TRBJ1-1	ASSYQGTNTEAF
TRBV9	TRBJ2-1	ASSVAPAGATYNEQF
TRBV7-9	TRBJ2-1	ASSQTDTLDYEQF
TRBV29-1	TRBJ2-1	SVEGTGIGSSYNEQF
TRBV5-6	TRBJ1-1	ASSLVWGDTEAF
TRBV27	TRBJ2-5	ASSYSGPQETQY
TRBV5-5	TRBJ1-3	ASSSLQGAAGNTIY
TRBV18	TRBJ1-4	ASSPLPSRTNEKLF
TRBV6-1	TRBJ1-4	ASSEAGTGGEKLF
TRBV4-1	TRBJ2-1	ASSQEKGGAWSSYNEQF
TRBV6-5	TRBJ2-1	ASSYRWLGEQF
TRBV2	TRBJ2-5	ASRGTSGQETQY
TRBV7-8	TRBJ2-5	ASSLTSGWGETQY
TRBV7-8	TRBJ2-6	ASSLDVGLAGLWANVLT
TRBV11-2	TRBJ2-2	ASSEPSSGRAKYTGELF
TRBV5-4	TRBJ2-2	ASSWGGGQPGTGELF
TRBV5-1	TRBJ2-3	ASSFTSGGAATTDTQY
TRBV3-1/TRBV3-2	TRBJ1-2	ASSQSGGEGGYT
TRBV19	TRBJ1-1	ASSPRGSTEAF
TRBV27	TRBJ2-5	ASSFGGQETQY
TRBV10-2	TRBJ2-1	ASNRASINEQF
TRBV2	TRBJ2-3	ASSDRTSGRMSTDTQY
TRBV10-3	TRBJ1-1	ATSWRGGTEAF
TRBV4-1	TRBJ1-1	ASRGQGYTEAF
TRBV7-8	TRBJ1-2	ASSYHSGGRFGYT
TRBV5-1	TRBJ1-1	ASSSQGFEAF
TRBV2	TRBJ2-5	ASNKLAGGQETQY
TRBV21-1	TRBJ1-5	ASSPDRALNQPQH
TRBV5-4	TRBJ2-7	ASSPPPSGASYEQY
TRBV7-6	TRBJ2-3	ASRPRTSGGFGADTQY
TRBV4-1	TRBJ1-1	ASSQEPTRRDTEAF
TRBV7-9	TRBJ1-3	ASSLDGRDSGNTIY
TRBV7-8	TRBJ1-2	ASSLDRDNYGYT
TRBV5-5	TRBJ2-5	ASSRLLYQETQY
TRBV30	TRBJ1-2	AWSARNGYT
TRBV7-2	TRBJ1-1	ASSLIGTGALNTEAF
TRBV2	TRBJ2-5	ASSVRQGGTGETQY
TRBV3-1/TRBV3-2	TRBJ2-5	ASSQGLVAGLQETQY
TRBV5-4	TRBJ1-1	ASSQDRGHTEAF
TRBV5-5	TRBJ1-2	ASSLELRGQGIGGYT
TRBV28	TRBJ1-1	ASSLPLTGKITEAF
TRBV5-6	TRBJ2-3	ASSPPGAGWDTQY
TRBV10-3	TRBJ1-2	ATRQGDYGYT
TRBV5-6	TRBJ2-1	ASSLRLEGFYNEQF
TRBV7-6	TRBJ2-1	ASSSLAGASSSYNEQF
TRBV2	TRBJ2-3	ASSGLGLAGTDTQY
TRBV2	TRBJ2-5	ASSLQGAQSETQY